This is a list of T cell receptor beta chains from one sample in a study of metastatic and nonmetastatic thyroid tumors. TCRdb re-called clones from the PCR reads using MiXCR. The sample has more than 15,000 clones, approximately 30% seen once; the top ten hold over 9.5%. Source material: blood. These receptors were taken from a female donor with papillary thyroid cancer or a benign thyroid nodule (not recorded which). Some clones in this sample may be carry-over from other donors' samples. CDR3s include the opening cysteine and the closing phenylalanine or tryptophan. A D gene is named only where the DNA matches it firmly. Some rows mark clone size as missing; the rest say once, few, many or name a class of expanded clone.

TRBJ2-7	NA	TRBD2	19	TRBV6-2/TRBV6-3	CASSYGHARGGAWIPEQYF	TGTGCCAGCAGTTACGGCCATGCTCGCGGGGGGGCGTGGATTCCCGAGCAGTACTTC
TRBJ1-6	NA	TRBD1	16	TRBV4-3	CASSQSSTGDNSPLHF	TGCGCCAGCAGCCAGTCTTCAACAGGGGATAATTCACCCCTCCACTTT
TRBJ2-7	NA	NA	14	TRBV2	CASRATHGAYEQYF	TGTGCCAGCAGGGCAACGCATGGGGCCTACGAGCAGTACTTC
TRBJ1-3	many	NA	16	TRBV4-1	CASSQTRDYSGNTIYF	TGCGCCAGCAGCCAAACCCGTGATTACTCTGGAAACACCATATATTTT
TRBJ2-1	few	TRBD2	11	TRBV27	CEAGSYNEQFF	TGTGAAGCGGGAAGTTACAATGAGCAGTTCTTC
TRBJ1-1	few	NA	13	TRBV12-3/TRBV12-4	CASRQTGNTEAFF	TGTGCCAGCAGGCAGACAGGGAACACTGAAGCTTTCTTT
TRBJ2-7	NA	NA	14	TRBV5-1	CASSTAGASYEHYF	TGCGCCAGCAGCACGGCCGGGGCCAGCTACGAGCATTACTTC
TRBJ2-7	medium-sized	TRBD2	14	TRBV2	CASILRGGTYEQYF	TGTGCCAGCATCCTTCGCGGGGGAACATACGAGCAGTACTTC
TRBJ2-3	few	NA	12	TRBV6-2/TRBV6-3	CASSCNGDTQYF	TGTGCCAGCAGCTGCAATGGGGATACGCAGTATTTT
TRBJ1-5	NA	NA	13	TRBV30	CAWSDRSNQPQHF	TGTGCCTGGAGCGACAGGAGCAATCAGCCCCAGCATTTT
TRBJ1-3	NA	NA	14	TRBV5-1	CASSLEGSGNTIYF	TGCGCCAGCAGCTTGGAGGGTTCTGGAAACACCATATATTTT
TRBJ1-6	many	NA	15	TRBV3-1	CASSNLGGDSSPLHF	TGTGCCAGCAGCAACCTGGGAGGGGATAGTTCACCCCTCCACTTT
TRBJ2-3	NA	NA	16	TRBV4-1	CASSQDTSGATYTQYF	TGCGCCAGCAGCCAAGATACCTCTGGGGCAACATATACGCAGTATTTT
TRBJ2-5	few	NA	12	TRBV12-3/TRBV12-4	CASSWAKETQYF	TGTGCCAGCAGTTGGGCCAAAGAGACCCAGTACTTC
TRBJ1-6	NA	TRBD1	15	TRBV18	CASSPMGQGDSPLHF	TGTGCCAGCTCACCAATGGGACAGGGTGATTCACCCCTCCACTTT
TRBJ2-7	NA	NA	14	TRBV9	CASSVYESYYEQYF	TGTGCCAGCAGCGTATATGAGTCTTACTACGAGCAGTACTTC
TRBJ2-3	many	TRBD2	16	TRBV19	CASSRLAGFPTDTQYF	TGTGCCAGTAGTAGACTAGCGGGCTTCCCTACAGATACGCAGTATTTT
TRBJ2-3	many	NA	13	TRBV7-2	CASSASGTDTQYF	TGTGCCAGCAGCGCAAGTGGCACAGATACGCAGTATTTT
TRBJ2-7	medium-sized	NA	15	TRBV6-5	CASSYSPGAPYEQYF	TGTGCCAGCAGTTACTCTCCGGGGGCCCCCTACGAGCAGTACTTC
TRBJ2-2	NA	NA	15	TRBV6-5	CASSLTTDGSGELFF	TGTGCCAGCAGTTTGACTACCGACGGGTCCGGGGAGCTGTTTTTT
TRBJ2-7	NA	NA	13	TRBV5-5	CASNWGSSYEQYF	TGTGCCAGCAACTGGGGGTCATCCTACGAGCAGTACTTC
TRBJ1-6	medium-sized	TRBD1	15	TRBV12-3/TRBV12-4	CATTMGGQNFSPLHF	TGTGCCACCACGATGGGGGGACAGAACTTTTCACCCCTCCACTTT
TRBJ1-2	few	NA	12	TRBV19	CASSEGRQGYTF	TGTGCCAGTAGCGAAGGTCGGCAGGGCTACACCTTC
TRBJ2-6	many	TRBD2	18	TRBV9	CASSARGGPYSGANVLTF	TGTGCCAGCAGCGCCCGGGGGGGGCCGTACTCTGGGGCCAACGTCCTGACTTTC
TRBJ1-2	medium-sized	NA	13	TRBV20-1	CSASRDYNYGYTF	TGCAGTGCTAGCAGGGACTATAACTATGGCTACACCTTC
TRBJ1-6	few	TRBD1	17	TRBV6-1	CASSVEGNRDRASPLHF	TGTGCCAGCAGTGTAGAAGGGAACCGGGACAGGGCTTCACCCCTCCACTTT
TRBJ2-1	NA	NA	16	TRBV5-1	CASSSSGTQLYNEQFF	TGCGCCAGCAGCTCCTCCGGGACACAGTTGTACAATGAGCAGTTCTTC
TRBJ2-7	medium-sized	NA	11	TRBV6-2/TRBV6-3	CASSYLYEQYF	TGTGCCAGCAGCTACCTATACGAGCAGTACTTC
TRBJ2-3	NA	TRBD2	15	TRBV6-4	CASSDSSGGEGTQYF	TGTGCCAGCAGTGACTCTAGCGGGGGGGAGGGTACGCAGTATTTT
TRBJ2-7	medium-sized	TRBD2	15	TRBV7-2	CASSLDTSGGYEQYF	TGTGCCAGCAGCCTGGATACTAGCGGGGGCTACGAGCAGTACTTC
TRBJ2-1	once	TRBD2	15	TRBV12-3/TRBV12-4	CASGLAGGSDNEQFF	TGTGCCAGCGGGTTAGCGGGAGGATCGGACAATGAGCAGTTCTTC
TRBJ2-7	NA	TRBD1	15	TRBV20-1	CSARGAGQGRLEQYF	TGCAGTGCTAGAGGGGCGGGACAGGGGCGTCTCGAGCAGTACTTC
TRBJ1-5	few	TRBD1	16	TRBV20-1	CSARVERTGVYQPQHF	TGCAGTGCTAGAGTTGAGAGGACAGGGGTTTATCAGCCCCAGCATTTT
TRBJ2-7	NA	NA	14	TRBV11-2	CASSRISTGAEQYF	TGTGCCAGCAGCCGTATTTCAACGGGAGCTGAGCAGTACTTC
TRBJ2-2	few	TRBD1	17	TRBV28	CASSKQGFATNTGELFF	TGTGCCAGCAGCAAACAGGGGTTTGCGACGAACACCGGGGAGCTGTTTTTT